The present T cell receptor (beta chain) was sequenced within a study of identical twins. Regarding the study as a whole: Abundant beta clonotypes from cord blood had fewer insertions, unlike memory repertoires, which showed none.

This CDR3 has 19 residues. Germline values: CDR1 MDHEN, CDR2 SYDVKM. Trimming cost V 5 bases and J 7 bases; bases outside gene matches: 25. This clonotype was recorded a few times. Its specificity is not known. Each donor (without exception) was a healthy Caucasian. cDNA molecules carried unique molecular identifiers, and template switching added a universal primer site. TCRdb redid the calling of the 5' RACE reads with MiXCR, one entry per CDR3 protein. The sample lists approximately 600,000 distinct CDR3 sequences, around 7.4% occurring once. These same data were also listed under a study on yellow fever vaccine responses in identical twins. In that study: Twins' vaccine T cell responses reportedly seemed partly convergent and partly personalized.

The clonotype originates from a woman between 18 and 30 years old in good health. This chain links TRBV28 with TRBJ2-7, with 8 bases fitting TRBD2. Sequenced sample: PBMCs. The DNA for the CDR3 is TGTGCCAGCAGTCAGGCGACGCTCGGGGGGGAGGACCGCGGGAAGGAGCAGTACGTC. Its translation: CASSQATLGGEDRGKEQYV.